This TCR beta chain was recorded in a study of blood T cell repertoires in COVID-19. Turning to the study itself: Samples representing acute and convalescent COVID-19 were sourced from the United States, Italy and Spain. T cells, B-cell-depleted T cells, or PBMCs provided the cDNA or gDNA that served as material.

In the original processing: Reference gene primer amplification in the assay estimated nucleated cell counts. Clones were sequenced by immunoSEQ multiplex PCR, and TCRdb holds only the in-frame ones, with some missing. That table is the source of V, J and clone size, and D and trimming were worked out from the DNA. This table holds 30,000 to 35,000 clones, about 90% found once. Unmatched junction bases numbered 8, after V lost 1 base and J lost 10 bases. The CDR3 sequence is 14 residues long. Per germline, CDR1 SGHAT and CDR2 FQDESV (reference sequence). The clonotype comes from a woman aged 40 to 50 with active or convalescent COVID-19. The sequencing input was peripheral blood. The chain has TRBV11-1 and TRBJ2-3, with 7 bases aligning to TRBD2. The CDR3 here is CASSLDPREKAQYF. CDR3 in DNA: TGTGCCAGCAGCTTAGATCCGCGGGAGAAGGCGCAGTATTTT.